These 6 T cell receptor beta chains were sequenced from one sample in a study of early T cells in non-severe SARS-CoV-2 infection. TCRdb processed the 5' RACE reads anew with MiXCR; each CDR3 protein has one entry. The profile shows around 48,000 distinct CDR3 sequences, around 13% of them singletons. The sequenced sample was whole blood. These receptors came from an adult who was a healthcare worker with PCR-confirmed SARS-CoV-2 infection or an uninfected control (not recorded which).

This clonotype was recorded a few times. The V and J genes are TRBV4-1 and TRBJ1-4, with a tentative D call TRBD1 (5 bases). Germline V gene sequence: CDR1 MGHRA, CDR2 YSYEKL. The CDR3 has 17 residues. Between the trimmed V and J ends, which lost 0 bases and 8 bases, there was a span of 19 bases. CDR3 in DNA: TGCGCCAGCAGCCAAGAGGGTGGGGGGATTGCAGGAGAAAAACTGTTTTTT. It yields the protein CASSQEGGGIAGEKLFF.

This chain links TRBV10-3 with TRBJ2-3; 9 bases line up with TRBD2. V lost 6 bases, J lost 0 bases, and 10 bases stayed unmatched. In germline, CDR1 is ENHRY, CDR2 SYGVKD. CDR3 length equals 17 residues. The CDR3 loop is CAISNSGSRGSTDTQYF. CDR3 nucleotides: TGTGCCATCAGCAATAGCGGGAGTAGAGGGAGCACAGATACGCAGTATTTT.

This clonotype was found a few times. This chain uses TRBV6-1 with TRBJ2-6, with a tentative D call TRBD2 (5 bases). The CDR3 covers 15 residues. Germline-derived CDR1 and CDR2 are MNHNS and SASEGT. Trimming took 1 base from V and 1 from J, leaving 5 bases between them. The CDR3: CASSEGRSGANVLTF. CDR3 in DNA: TGTGCCAGCAGTGAAGGGAGGTCTGGGGCCAACGTCCTGACTTTC.

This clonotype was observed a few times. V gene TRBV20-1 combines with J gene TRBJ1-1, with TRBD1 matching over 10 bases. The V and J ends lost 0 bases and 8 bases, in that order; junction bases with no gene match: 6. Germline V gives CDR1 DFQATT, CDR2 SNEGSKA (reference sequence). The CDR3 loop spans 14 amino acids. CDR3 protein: CSARDNGDRGEAFF. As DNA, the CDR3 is TGCAGTGCTAGAGATAATGGGGACAGGGGCGAAGCTTTCTTT.

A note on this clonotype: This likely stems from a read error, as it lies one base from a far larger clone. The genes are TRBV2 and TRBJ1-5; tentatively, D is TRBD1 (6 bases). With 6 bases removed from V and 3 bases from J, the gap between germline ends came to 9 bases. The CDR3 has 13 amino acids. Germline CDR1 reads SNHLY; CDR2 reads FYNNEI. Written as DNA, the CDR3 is TGTGCCAGCAGCCGGGACACCAATCAGCCCCAGCATTTT. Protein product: CASSRDTNQPQHF.

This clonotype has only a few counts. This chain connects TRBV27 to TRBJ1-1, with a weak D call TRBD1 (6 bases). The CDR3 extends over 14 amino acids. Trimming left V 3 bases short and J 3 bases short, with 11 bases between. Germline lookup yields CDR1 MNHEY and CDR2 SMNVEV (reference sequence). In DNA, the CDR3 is TGTGCCAGCAGTTTGGGCGGGACATACACTGAAGCTTTCTTT. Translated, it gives CASSLGGTYTEAFF.